The entry below gives a single TCR beta chain sequence along with its context. No antigen is known for it. The repertoire was sequenced with immunoSEQ multiplex PCR; TCRdb's copy has only in-frame clones and lacks some. The data contain some 150,000 clones, around 88% of them singletons. Germline CDR1 MGHRA, CDR2 YSYEKL. This CDR3 is 15 amino acids long. With V trimmed by 2 bases and J by 7 bases, 9 bases remained unmatched. This record belongs to a study of cytomegalovirus exposure and HLA in healthy donors. Regarding the study as a whole: The classifier reportedly diagnosed cytomegalovirus status with high specificity and sensitivity.

Input material: PBMCs. The V and J genes are TRBV4-1 and TRBJ1-2; TRBD1 matches 8 bases. The source is a man between 18 and 29 years old in good health and CMV-seropositive. The CDR3 region has the DNA TGCGCCAGCAGCCAACCTCGGACAGGGAAAGGTGGCTACACCTTC. Residues: CASSQPRTGKGGYTF.